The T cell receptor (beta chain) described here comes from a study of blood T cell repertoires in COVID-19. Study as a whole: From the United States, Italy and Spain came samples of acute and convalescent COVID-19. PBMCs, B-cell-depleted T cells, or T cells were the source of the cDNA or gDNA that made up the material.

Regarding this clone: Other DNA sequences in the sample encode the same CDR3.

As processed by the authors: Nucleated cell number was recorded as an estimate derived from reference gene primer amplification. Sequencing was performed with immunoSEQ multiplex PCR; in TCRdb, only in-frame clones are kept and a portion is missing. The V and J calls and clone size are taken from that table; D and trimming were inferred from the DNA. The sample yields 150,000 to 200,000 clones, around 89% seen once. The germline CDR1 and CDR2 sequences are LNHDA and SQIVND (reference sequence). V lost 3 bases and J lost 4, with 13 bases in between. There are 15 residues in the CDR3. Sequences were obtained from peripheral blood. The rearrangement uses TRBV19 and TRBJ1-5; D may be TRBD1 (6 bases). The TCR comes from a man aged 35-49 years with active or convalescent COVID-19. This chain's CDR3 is CASSIRGAGNQPQHF. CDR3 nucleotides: TGTGCCAGTAGTATCCGGGGGGCGGGGAATCAGCCCCAGCATTTT.